The 31 T cell receptor beta chains given below trace back to one sample, sequenced in a study of cytomegalovirus exposure and HLA in healthy donors. Amplification used 60 Vbeta primers and 13 Jbeta primers. Sequenced by immunoSEQ multiplex PCR; TCRdb stores in-frame clones only, minus some. The sample includes 80,000 to 95,000 clones, around nine tenths seen only once; the top ten take approximately 9.2%. The specimen was PBMCs. Every receptor here comes from a man aged 25-45 years in good health and CMV-seropositive.

V is TRBV2 and J is TRBJ2-3; tentative D call: TRBD2 (6 bases). The V and J ends lost 6 bases and 2 bases respectively, with 12 bases between them. The CDR3 loop spans 14 amino acids. Germline CDR1 is SNHLY and CDR2 is FYNNEI. Written as DNA, the CDR3 is TGTGCCAGCAGAGGAGGGGTGACCACAGATACGCAGTATTTT. This encodes CASRGGVTTDTQYF.

V is TRBV30 and J is TRBJ2-3, with TRBD1 matching over 11 bases. With 1 base clipped from V and 4 bases from J, the junction kept 7 bases outside the gene matches. This CDR3 comprises 16 residues. Germline values: CDR1 GTSNPN, CDR2 SVGIG (reference sequence). The DNA of the CDR3 is TGTGCCTGGAGTGACCCCGGGACAGGGGGTTCAGATACGCAGTATTTT. The encoded protein is CAWSDPGTGGSDTQYF.

This chain connects TRBV4-1 to TRBJ2-5, with 11 bases matching TRBD2. This CDR3 contains 14 residues. Germline assignment: CDR1 MGHRA and CDR2 YSYEKL. With V trimmed by 3 bases and J by 4 bases, 1 base remained unmatched. CDR3 sequence (DNA): TGCGCCAGCAGCCACGGACTAGCGGGAGAGACCCAGTACTTC. Translated, it gives CASSHGLAGETQYF.

The rearrangement links TRBV5-1 to TRBJ2-5; tentative D call: TRBD1 (6 bases). The germline CDR1 and CDR2 sequences are SGHRS and YFSETQ. The ends were cut back, 7 bases at V and 1 base at J, with 26 bases in the middle. CDR3 length: 18 amino acids. The CDR3 DNA is TGCGCCAGCCGGAAACCTTATGGAGACAGGTCAACCCAAGAGACCCAGTACTTC. Its protein product is CASRKPYGDRSTQETQYF.

The CDR3 protein is CASSKGLAGVTNTGELFF. As DNA, the CDR3 is TGTGCCAGTAGTAAGGGACTAGCGGGAGTAACGAACACCGGGGAGCTGTTTTTT. The rearrangement uses TRBV19 and TRBJ2-2, with 14 bases identical to TRBD2. The CDR3 has 18 residues. Per germline, CDR1 LNHDA and CDR2 SQIVND (reference sequence). With 4 bases clipped from V and 0 bases from J, the junction kept 4 bases outside the gene matches.

The chain employs TRBV5-1 and TRBJ2-1; TRBD1 matches at 7 bases. V trimming: 0 bases; J trimming: 6 bases; junction bases outside the gene matches: 6. CDR1 SGHRS and CDR2 YFSETQ come from the germline V gene. The CDR3 length is 15 residues. The DNA for the CDR3 is TGCGCCAGCAGCTTGGCCCTATCAGGGGGCAATGAGCAGTTCTTC. As protein: CASSLALSGGNEQFF.

The chain has TRBV4-2 and TRBJ2-5; 9 bases fit TRBD2. The CDR3 has 13 residues. V was clipped by 4 bases and J by 5 bases; unmatched bases: 2. Per the germline V gene, CDR1 is LGHNA and CDR2 is YNFKEQ. CDR3 DNA: TGTGCCAGCAGCCCCGGACTAGCGGAGACCCAGTACTTC. Its protein product is CASSPGLAETQYF.

The chain carries TRBV5-1 and TRBJ2-2; 7 nucleotides match TRBD2. Trimming took 4 bases from V and 8 from J; bases not matched to a gene: 26. Germline V CDR1 and CDR2: SGHRS, YFSETQ. This CDR3 has 20 amino acids. The CDR3 nucleotides read TGCGCCAGCAGCGCAAGTGCCCGCCTTTCAGGCGGGAGAGAGACGGGGGAGCTGTTTTTT. Its translation is CASSASARLSGGRETGELFF.

V usage is TRBV7-9 and J usage is TRBJ2-2; the match to TRBD2 covers 7 bases. CDR3 length: 14 residues. Unmatched junction bases numbered 7, after V lost 7 bases and J lost 5 bases. Germline V gene data show CDR1 as SEHNR and CDR2 as FQNEAQ (reference sequence). The CDR3 protein is CASITPRGTGELFF. In nucleotides, the CDR3 is TGTGCCAGCATAACCCCGCGGGGGACCGGGGAGCTGTTTTTT.

The rearrangement uses TRBV5-1 and TRBJ2-3; tentative D call: TRBD2 (5 bases). The CDR3 is made up of 13 amino acids. The germline V and J ends were trimmed by 1 base and 6 bases, with 9 bases remaining between them. Germline-derived CDR1 and CDR2 are SGHRS and YFSETQ. In nucleotides, the CDR3 is TGCGCCAGCAGCTTGCGGGGTCCGGATACGCAGTATTTT. Protein sequence: CASSLRGPDTQYF.

The chain carries TRBV6-5 and TRBJ1-2; TRBD1 aligns across 7 bases. V trimming: 6 bases; J trimming: 3 bases; junction bases outside the gene matches: 4. CDR3 size: 13 residues. The germline V gene encodes CDR1 MNHEY and CDR2 SVGAGI. The chain's CDR3 is CASSRQGYYGYTF. In nucleotides, the CDR3 is TGTGCCAGCAGCCGACAGGGCTACTATGGCTACACCTTC.

The gene calls are TRBV5-6 and TRBJ2-1; 12 bases agree with TRBD2. Germline CDR1 is SGHDT and CDR2 is YYEEEE. V lost 5 bases and J lost 8; bases outside the gene matches: 8. The length of the CDR3 is 15 residues. The CDR3: CASRSMTSGRYEQFF. The CDR3 DNA follows: TGTGCCAGCAGGTCGATGACTAGCGGGAGATATGAGCAGTTCTTC.

This sequence joins TRBV4-1 and TRBJ2-5; 14 bases agree with TRBD2. The CDR3 extends over 18 amino acids. Germline values: CDR1 MGHRA, CDR2 YSYEKL. With 2 bases clipped from V and 5 bases from J, the junction kept 10 bases outside the gene matches. CDR3 in amino acids: CASSQQPGLAGEKETQYF. CDR3 in DNA: TGCGCCAGCAGCCAACAACCGGGACTAGCGGGAGAGAAGGAGACCCAGTACTTC.

CDR3: CASSDPYEQYF. In nucleotides, the CDR3 is TGTGCCAGCAGTGATCCTTACGAGCAGTACTTC. The chain joins TRBV6-1 to TRBJ2-7; no firm D call. CDR3 size: 11 residues. V lost 3 bases and J lost 4, with 4 bases in between. From germline, CDR1 is MNHNS and CDR2 SASEGT.

The rearrangement links TRBV4-1 to TRBJ1-2, with TRBD1 as a possible D gene (6 bases). Germline lookup yields CDR1 MGHRA and CDR2 YSYEKL. The CDR3 extends over 15 amino acids. Trimming shortened V by 1 base and J by 4 bases, and 13 bases separated the two germline ends. CDR3 amino acids: CASSQARQGSYGYTF. CDR3 in DNA: TGCGCCAGCAGCCAAGCACGGCAGGGGAGCTATGGCTACACCTTC.

The V call is TRBV6-5, the J call TRBJ2-7, with 10 bases aligning to TRBD2. CDR3 length: 15 amino acids. V shed 8 bases, J shed 9 bases, and the junction held 16 bases outside the gene matches. CDR1 MNHEY and CDR2 SVGAGI come from the germline V gene. CDR3 sequence reads: CASSLGPAGGLGQYF. As DNA, the CDR3 is TGTGCCAGCTCCTTAGGCCCAGCGGGAGGGTTGGGGCAGTACTTC.

This clone has just a few counts. The gene calls are TRBV28 and TRBJ2-3; 10 bases are a match to TRBD2. This CDR3 contains 17 residues. J was trimmed by 2 bases and V by 4 bases; bases with no gene match: 9. Germline lookup yields CDR1 MDHEN and CDR2 SYDVKM. The CDR3 bases are TGTGCCAGCAGTTACCCCGGACTAGCGGAAGACACAGATACGCAGTATTTT. Translating gives CASSYPGLAEDTDTQYF.

This clone came up once. J is TRBJ1-1 and V is TRBV7-9, with D hard to call. Germline CDR1 reads SEHNR; CDR2 reads FQNEAQ (reference sequence). This CDR3 has 12 amino acids. Trimming left V 2 bases short and J 3 bases short, with 4 bases between. DNA for the CDR3: TGTGCCAGCAGCTTATCCGACACTGAAGCTTTCTTT. It encodes CASSLSDTEAFF.

The rearrangement uses TRBV7-6 and TRBJ2-7; a possible D gene is TRBD1 (6 bases). Germline V gene lookup returns CDR1 SGHVS and CDR2 FNYEAQ. Trimming pared 5 bases from V and 1 base from J, leaving 15 bases between. The CDR3 is 15 amino acids. CDR3 amino acids: CASSPGQYNSYEQYF. Written as DNA, the CDR3 is TGTGCCAGCAGCCCTGGACAGTATAATTCCTACGAGCAGTACTTC.

This chain joins TRBV18 and TRBJ2-7, with 9 bases identical to TRBD2. Germline V gene sequence: CDR1 KGHSH, CDR2 LQKENI. V dropped 2 bases and J dropped 6; count of bases not matched to a gene: 8. The CDR3 contains 15 residues. CDR3: CASSPSSSGMSEQYF. The CDR3 region has the DNA TGTGCCAGCTCACCATCCTCTAGCGGGATGAGCGAGCAGTACTTC.

The table lists this clone with a count of one. V gene TRBV10-3 combines with J gene TRBJ2-1; TRBD2 aligns across 7 bases. Per germline, CDR1 ENHRY and CDR2 SYGVKD. Trimming cost V 4 bases and J 5 bases; bases outside gene matches: 8. This CDR3 is 15 amino acids long. CDR3 sequence reads: CAISVLREPDNEQFF. The CDR3, as DNA: TGTGCCATCAGTGTACTGCGGGAGCCGGACAATGAGCAGTTCTTC.

Note on this clone: The same CDR3 also results from other DNA sequences found in this sample. The rearrangement uses TRBV4-1 and TRBJ1-1; D possibly corresponds to TRBD1 (6 bases). The CDR3 has 16 residues. The V gene's germline CDR1 is MGHRA and CDR2 YSYEKL. Trimming removed 0 bases at V and 0 bases at J, with 11 bases between. The CDR3 spells CASSQDSGTMNTEAFF. In DNA, the CDR3 is TGCGCCAGCAGCCAAGATTCCGGGACAATGAACACTGAAGCTTTCTTT.

This clone showed up just a few times. The CDR3 DNA reads TGTGCCAGCAACAGGGTGGTAGGAACTAATGAAAAACTGTTTTTT. Its translation: CASNRVVGTNEKLFF. V usage is TRBV6-1 and J usage is TRBJ1-4; TRBD1 might be the D (6 bases). Germline assignment: CDR1 MNHNS and CDR2 SASEGT. The CDR3 sequence is 15 residues long. V was trimmed by 7 bases and J by 1 base, leaving 13 bases between them.

This clone was seen once. V usage is TRBV4-1 and J usage is TRBJ2-5; the match to TRBD2 covers 10 bases. The junction had 13 bases not matched to a gene; V was cut back by 1 base and J by 5 bases. The CDR3 runs 18 residues. Germline V gene sequence: CDR1 MGHRA, CDR2 YSYEKL. The CDR3 nucleotides are TGCGCCAGCAGCCAAGGAGGACTAGCGGACCTACCGGGCGAGACCCAGTACTTC. This sequence encodes CASSQGGLADLPGETQYF.

The genes are TRBV4-2 and TRBJ1-6; the D is unclear. Germline V gives CDR1 LGHNA, CDR2 YNFKEQ. Trimming stripped 4 bases from V and 4 bases from J, with 8 bases between. The CDR3 has 14 amino acids. The CDR3 nucleotides read TGTGCCAGCAGCCCCGGCGGGTATAATTCACCCCTCCACTTT. This translates into CASSPGGYNSPLHF.

The chain is built from TRBV11-2 and TRBJ1-1; 11 positions match TRBD1. CDR1 and CDR2 from the germline V gene are SGHAT and FQNNGV. V lost 5 bases, J lost 0 bases, and 5 bases stayed unmatched. This CDR3 is 16 amino acids long. The CDR3 nucleotides read TGTGCCAGCAGCCGGACAGGGGGCCTCATGAACACTGAAGCTTTCTTT. Protein sequence: CASSRTGGLMNTEAFF.

The chain is built from TRBV7-9 and TRBJ2-2; no definite D call. V was pared by 5 bases and J by 0 bases, with 10 bases between. The germline V gene has CDR1 SEHNR and CDR2 FQNEAQ (reference sequence). The CDR3 sequence is 15 residues long. The CDR3 here is CASSSTVPNTGELFF. CDR3 DNA sequence: TGTGCCAGCAGCAGCACAGTCCCGAACACCGGGGAGCTGTTTTTT. Full variable domain (outside the CDR3, taken from reference TRBV7-9 and TRBJ2-2): DTGVSQNPRHKITKRGQNVTFRCDPISEHNRLYWYRQTLGQGPEFLTYFQNEAQLEKSRLLSDRFSAERPKGSFSTLEIQRTEQGDSAMYLCASSSTVPNTGELFFGEGSRLTVL.

The chain has TRBV5-4 and TRBJ2-7; TRBD1 matches at 9 bases. The V gene end was trimmed by 4 bases and the J gene end by 6 bases; junction bases not matched to a gene: 8. Germline V gene sequence: CDR1 SGHNT, CDR2 YYREEE (reference sequence). This CDR3 is built from 14 residues. The CDR3, as DNA: TGTGCCAGCAGCGAAGGACAGGGGTGGAGCGAGCAGTACTTC. As protein: CASSEGQGWSEQYF.

The chain combines TRBV19 with TRBJ2-5; 9 positions match TRBD1. Gene TRBJ2-7 matches the end of the DNA better, so the J call may be wrong. The CDR3 sequence is 14 residues long. Germline values: CDR1 LNHDA, CDR2 SQIVND (reference sequence). As DNA, the CDR3 is TGTGCCAGTAGTACCCAGGGACAGGGTTACGAGCAGTACTTC. It yields the protein CASSTQGQGYEQYF.

The chain is built from TRBV18 and TRBJ1-4; D possibly corresponds to TRBD1 (5 bases). CDR1 KGHSH and CDR2 LQKENI come from the germline V gene. This CDR3 has 16 amino acids. Between the trimmed V and J ends, which lost 2 bases and 8 bases, there was a span of 18 bases. CDR3 bases: TGTGCCAGCTCACCATCAGGGTTACTGGGGAAGGAAAAACTGTTTTTT. Protein product: CASSPSGLLGKEKLFF.

The J gene is TRBJ2-3, the V gene TRBV19; possible D gene TRBD1, 6 bases. Looked up from germline, CDR1 is LNHDA and CDR2 is SQIVND (reference sequence). The V end was cut by 2 bases, the J end by 4 bases, with 10 bases between. This CDR3 comprises 14 residues. The CDR3 bases are TGTGCCAGTAGTATAACCCAGGGGCCAGATACGCAGTATTTT. It codes for CASSITQGPDTQYF.